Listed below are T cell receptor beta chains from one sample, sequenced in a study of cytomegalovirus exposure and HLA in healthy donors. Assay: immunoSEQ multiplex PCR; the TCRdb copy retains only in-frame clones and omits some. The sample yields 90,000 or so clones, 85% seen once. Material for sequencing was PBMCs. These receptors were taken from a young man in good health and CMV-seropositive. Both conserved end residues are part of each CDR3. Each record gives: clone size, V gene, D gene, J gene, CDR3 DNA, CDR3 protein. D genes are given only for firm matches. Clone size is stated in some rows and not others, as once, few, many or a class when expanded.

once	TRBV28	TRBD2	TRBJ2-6	TGTGCCAGCAGTTCGACCCTCGGACTAGCGGGAGGGGCTGGGGCCAACGTCCTGACTTTC	CASSSTLGLAGGAGANVLTF
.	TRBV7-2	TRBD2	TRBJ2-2	TGTGCCAGCAGCTTAGTAGCGGGAGTAGACACCGGGGAGCTGTTTTTT	CASSLVAGVDTGELFF
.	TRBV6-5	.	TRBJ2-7	TGTGCCAGCAGTTCGTCGGCCTACGAGCAGTACTTC	CASSSSAYEQYF
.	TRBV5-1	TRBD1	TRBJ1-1	TGCGCCAGCAGCTCGCCCGGACAGGGTAACACTGAAGCTTTCTTT	CASSSPGQGNTEAFF
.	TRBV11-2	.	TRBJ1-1	TGTGCCAGCAATAGATTGACAGGAATGAACACTGAAGCTTTCTTT	CASNRLTGMNTEAFF
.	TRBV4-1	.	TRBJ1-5	TGCGCCAGCAGCCAAGGGCGGCAGCCCCAGCATTTT	CASSQGRQPQHF
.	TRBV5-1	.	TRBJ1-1	TGCGCCAGCAGCTTGGCCGGTGGGAACACTGAAGCTTTCTTT	CASSLAGGNTEAFF
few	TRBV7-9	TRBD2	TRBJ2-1	TGTGCCAGCAGCTTTAGCGGGAGTGAGCAGTTCTTC	CASSFSGSEQFF
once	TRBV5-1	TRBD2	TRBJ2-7	TGCGCCAGCCGACTAGCGGGAGAGAACGAGCAGTACTTC	CASRLAGENEQYF
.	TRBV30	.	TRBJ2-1	TGTGCCTGGATGCGAGATTCGTACAATGAGCAGTTCTTC	CAWMRDSYNEQFF
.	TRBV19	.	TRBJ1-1	TGTGCCAGTAATAGTCCTGAAGCTTTCTTT	CASNSPEAFF
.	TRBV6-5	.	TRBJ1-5	TGTGCCAGCAGCCAAGGACAGTCCAATCAGCCCCAGCATTTT	CASSQGQSNQPQHF
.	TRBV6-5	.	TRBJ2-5	TGTGCCAGCAGTTACAATCCCGGAGAGACCCAGTACTTC	CASSYNPGETQYF
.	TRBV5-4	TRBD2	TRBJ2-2	TGTGCCAGCAGCTTCGAGCGGGGATCGAACACCGGGGAGCTGTTTTTT	CASSFERGSNTGELFF
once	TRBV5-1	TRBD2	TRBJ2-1	TGCGCCAGCAGCTTGGTCGGGGGAGGGCTCAATGAGCAGTTCTTC	CASSLVGGGLNEQFF
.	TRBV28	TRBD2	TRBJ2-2	TGTGCCAGCAGTTTAGGACTAGCGGGAATCGGGGAGCTGTTTTTT	CASSLGLAGIGELFF
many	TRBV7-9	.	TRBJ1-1	TGTGCCAGCAGCTTCCAGGACAGCACGAACACTGAAGCTTTCTTT	CASSFQDSTNTEAFF
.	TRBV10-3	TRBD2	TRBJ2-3	TGTGCCATCACGGGGACTAGCCCCACAGATACGCAGTATTTT	CAITGTSPTDTQYF
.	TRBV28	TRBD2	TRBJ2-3	TGTGCCAGCACCCACGCACTAGCGGGATTCACAGATACGCAGTATTTT	CASTHALAGFTDTQYF
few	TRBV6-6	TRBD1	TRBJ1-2	TGTGCCAGCAGGGGTAGGGGGCTAGGTGGCTACACCTTC	CASRGRGLGGYTF
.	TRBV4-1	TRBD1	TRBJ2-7	TGCGCCAGCAGCCAACCCGGACAGGGGGAATACGAGCAGTACTTC	CASSQPGQGEYEQYF
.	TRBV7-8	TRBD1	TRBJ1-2	TGTGCCAGCAGCTTAGCGGGACAGACCTACTACACCTTC	CASSLAGQTYYTF
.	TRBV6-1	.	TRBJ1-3	TGTGCCAGCAGTGTAGGGGCTACTGGAAACACCATATATTTT	CASSVGATGNTIYF
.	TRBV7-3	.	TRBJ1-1	TGTGCCAGCAGCTTCCACAGGGACACTGAAGCTTTCTTT	CASSFHRDTEAFF
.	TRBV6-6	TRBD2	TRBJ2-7	TGTGCCAGCAGTTACGGCGGGACTAGCGGGAGTCAGCAGTACTTC	CASSYGGTSGSQQYF
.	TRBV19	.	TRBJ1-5	TGTGCCAGTAGTATGGCAGGGGCTCAGCCCCAGCATTTT	CASSMAGAQPQHF
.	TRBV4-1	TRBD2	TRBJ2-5	TGCGCCAGCAGCCTTACCGGGACTAGCGGTATAGAGACCCAGTACTTC	CASSLTGTSGIETQYF
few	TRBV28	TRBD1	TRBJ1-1	TGTGCCAGCAGTCAGGACAGGGCCTTAATGAACACTGAAGCTTTCTTT	CASSQDRALMNTEAFF
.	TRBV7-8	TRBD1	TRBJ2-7	TGTGCCAGCAGCCGACAGGGGGCTGGCGAGCAGTACTTC	CASSRQGAGEQYF
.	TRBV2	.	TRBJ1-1	TGTGCCAGCAGTGTTTTTTCCAAGGGACAATACACTGAAGCTTTCTTT	CASSVFSKGQYTEAFF
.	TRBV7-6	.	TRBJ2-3	TGTGCCAGCAGCTTAGGTGGTTTTATCGGGGCAGATACGCAGTATTTT	CASSLGGFIGADTQYF
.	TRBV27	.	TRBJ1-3	TGTGCCAGCAGCCGTACTTGGTCGGCGGGGAACACCATATATTTT	CASSRTWSAGNTIYF
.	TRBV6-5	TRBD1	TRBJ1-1	TGTGCCAGCAGTTACTCCGGGACAGGGGGATTTGTAGCTTTCTTT	CASSYSGTGGFVAFF